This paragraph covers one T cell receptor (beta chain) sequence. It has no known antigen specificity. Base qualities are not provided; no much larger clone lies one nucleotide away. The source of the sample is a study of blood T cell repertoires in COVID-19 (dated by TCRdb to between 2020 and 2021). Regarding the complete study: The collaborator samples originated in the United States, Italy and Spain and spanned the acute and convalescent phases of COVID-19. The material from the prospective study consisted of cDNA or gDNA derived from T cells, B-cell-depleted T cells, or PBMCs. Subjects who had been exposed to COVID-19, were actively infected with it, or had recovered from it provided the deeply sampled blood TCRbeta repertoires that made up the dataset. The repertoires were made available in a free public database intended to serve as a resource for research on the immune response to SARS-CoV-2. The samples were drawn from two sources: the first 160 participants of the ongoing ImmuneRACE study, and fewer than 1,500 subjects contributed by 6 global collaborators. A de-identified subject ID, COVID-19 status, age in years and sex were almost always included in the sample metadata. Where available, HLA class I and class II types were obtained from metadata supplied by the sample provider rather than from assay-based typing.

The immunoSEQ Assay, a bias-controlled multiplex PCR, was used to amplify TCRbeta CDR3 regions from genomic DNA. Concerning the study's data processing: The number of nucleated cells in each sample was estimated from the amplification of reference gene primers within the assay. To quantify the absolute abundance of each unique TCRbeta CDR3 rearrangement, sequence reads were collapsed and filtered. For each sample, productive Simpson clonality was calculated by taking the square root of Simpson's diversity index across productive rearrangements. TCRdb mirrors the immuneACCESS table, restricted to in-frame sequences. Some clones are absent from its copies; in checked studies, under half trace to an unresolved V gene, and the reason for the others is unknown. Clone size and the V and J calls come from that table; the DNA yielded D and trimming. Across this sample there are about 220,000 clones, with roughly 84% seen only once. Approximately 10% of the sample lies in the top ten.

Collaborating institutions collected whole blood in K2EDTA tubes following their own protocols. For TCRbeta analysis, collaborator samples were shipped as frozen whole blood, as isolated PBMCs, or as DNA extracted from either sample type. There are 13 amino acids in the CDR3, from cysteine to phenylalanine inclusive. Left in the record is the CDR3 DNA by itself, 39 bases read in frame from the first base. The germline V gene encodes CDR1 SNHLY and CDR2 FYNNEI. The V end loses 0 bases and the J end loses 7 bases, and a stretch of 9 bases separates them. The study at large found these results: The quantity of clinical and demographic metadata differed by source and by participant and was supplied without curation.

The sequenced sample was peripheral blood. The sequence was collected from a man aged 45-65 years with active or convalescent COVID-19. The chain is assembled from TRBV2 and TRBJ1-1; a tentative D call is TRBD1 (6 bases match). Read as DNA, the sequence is TGTGCCAGCAGTGAAGCGGGACACCGTGAAGCTTTCTTT. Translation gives CASSEAGHREAFF.